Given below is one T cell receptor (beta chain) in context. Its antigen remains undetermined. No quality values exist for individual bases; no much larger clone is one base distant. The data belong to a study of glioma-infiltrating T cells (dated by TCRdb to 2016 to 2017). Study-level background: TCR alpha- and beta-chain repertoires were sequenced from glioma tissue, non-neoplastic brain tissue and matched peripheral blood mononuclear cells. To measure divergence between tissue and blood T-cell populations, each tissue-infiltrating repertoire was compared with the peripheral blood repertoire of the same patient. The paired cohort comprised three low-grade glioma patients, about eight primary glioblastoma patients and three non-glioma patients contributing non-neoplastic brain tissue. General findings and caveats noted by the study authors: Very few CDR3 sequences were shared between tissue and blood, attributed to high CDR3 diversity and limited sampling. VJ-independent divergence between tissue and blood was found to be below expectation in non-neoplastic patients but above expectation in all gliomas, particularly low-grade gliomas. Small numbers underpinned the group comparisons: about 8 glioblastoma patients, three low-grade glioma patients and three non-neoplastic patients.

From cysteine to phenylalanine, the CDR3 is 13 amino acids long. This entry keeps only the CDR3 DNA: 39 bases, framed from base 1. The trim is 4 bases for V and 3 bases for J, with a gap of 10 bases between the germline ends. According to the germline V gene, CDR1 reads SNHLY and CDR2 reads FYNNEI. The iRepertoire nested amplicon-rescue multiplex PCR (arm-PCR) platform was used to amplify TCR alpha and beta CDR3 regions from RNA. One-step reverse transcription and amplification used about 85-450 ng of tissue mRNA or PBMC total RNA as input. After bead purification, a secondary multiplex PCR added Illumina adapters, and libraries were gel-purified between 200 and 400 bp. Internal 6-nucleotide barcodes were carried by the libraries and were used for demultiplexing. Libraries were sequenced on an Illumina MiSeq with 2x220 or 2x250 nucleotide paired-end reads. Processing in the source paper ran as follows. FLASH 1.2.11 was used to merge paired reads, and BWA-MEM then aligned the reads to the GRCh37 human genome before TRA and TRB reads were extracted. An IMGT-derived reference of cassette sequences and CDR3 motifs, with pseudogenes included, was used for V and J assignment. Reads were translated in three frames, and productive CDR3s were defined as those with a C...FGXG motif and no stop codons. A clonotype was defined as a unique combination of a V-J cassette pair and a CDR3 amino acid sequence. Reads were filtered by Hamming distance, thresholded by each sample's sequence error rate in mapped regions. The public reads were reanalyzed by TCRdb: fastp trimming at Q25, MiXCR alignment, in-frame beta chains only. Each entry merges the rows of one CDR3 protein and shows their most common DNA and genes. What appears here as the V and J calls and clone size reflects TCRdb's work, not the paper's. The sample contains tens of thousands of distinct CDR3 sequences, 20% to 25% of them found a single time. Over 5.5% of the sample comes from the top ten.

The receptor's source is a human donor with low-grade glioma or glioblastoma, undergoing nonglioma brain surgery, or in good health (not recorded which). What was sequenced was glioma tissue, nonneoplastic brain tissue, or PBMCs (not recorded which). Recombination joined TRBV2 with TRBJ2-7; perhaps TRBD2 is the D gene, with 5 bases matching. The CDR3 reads CASSAREIYEQYF. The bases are TGTGCCAGCAGTGCGAGGGAAATCTACGAGCAGTACTTC.